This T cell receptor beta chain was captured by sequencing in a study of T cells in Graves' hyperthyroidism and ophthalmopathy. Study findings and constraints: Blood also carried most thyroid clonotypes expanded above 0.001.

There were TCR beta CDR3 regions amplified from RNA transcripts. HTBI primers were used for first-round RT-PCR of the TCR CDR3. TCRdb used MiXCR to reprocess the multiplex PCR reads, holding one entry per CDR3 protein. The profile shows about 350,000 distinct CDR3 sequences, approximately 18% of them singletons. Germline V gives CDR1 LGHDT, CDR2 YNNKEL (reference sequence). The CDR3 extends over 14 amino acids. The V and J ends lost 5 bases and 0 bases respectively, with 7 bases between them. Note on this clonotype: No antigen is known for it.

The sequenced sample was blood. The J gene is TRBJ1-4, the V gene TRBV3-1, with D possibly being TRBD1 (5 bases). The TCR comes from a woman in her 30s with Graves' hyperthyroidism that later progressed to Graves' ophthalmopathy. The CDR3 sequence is CASSSTATNEKLFF. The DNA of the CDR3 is TGTGCCAGCAGCTCGACAGCAACTAATGAAAAACTGTTTTTT.